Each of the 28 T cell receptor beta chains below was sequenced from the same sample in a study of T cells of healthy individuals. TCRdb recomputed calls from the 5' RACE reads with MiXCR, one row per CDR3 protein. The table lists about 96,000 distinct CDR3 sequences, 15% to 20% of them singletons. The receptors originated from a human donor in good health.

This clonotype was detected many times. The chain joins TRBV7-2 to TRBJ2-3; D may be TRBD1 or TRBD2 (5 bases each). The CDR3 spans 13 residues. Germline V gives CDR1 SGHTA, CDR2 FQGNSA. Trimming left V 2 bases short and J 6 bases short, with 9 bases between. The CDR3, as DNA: TGTGCCAGCAGCTTAATCTGGGGGGATACGCAGTATTTT. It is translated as CASSLIWGDTQYF.

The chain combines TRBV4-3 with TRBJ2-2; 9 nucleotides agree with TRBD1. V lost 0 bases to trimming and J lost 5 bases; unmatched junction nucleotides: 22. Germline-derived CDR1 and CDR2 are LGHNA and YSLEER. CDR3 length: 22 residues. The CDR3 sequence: CASSQDPFPDRGRGRRTGELFF. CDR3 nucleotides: TGCGCCAGCAGCCAAGATCCTTTTCCCGACAGGGGGAGGGGTCGGAGGACCGGGGAGCTGTTTTTT.

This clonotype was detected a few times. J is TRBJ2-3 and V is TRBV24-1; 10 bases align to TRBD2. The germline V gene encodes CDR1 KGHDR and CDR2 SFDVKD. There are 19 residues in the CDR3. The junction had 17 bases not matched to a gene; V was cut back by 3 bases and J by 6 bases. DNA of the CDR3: TGTGCCACCAGTGATCCAACCCCTAGCGGGAGCCCCGTGGGGGATACGCAGTATTTT. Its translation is CATSDPTPSGSPVGDTQYF.

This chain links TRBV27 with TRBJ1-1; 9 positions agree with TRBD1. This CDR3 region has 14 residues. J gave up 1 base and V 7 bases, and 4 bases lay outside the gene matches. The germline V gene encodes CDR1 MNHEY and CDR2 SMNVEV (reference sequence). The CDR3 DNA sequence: TGTGCCAGCATTGGGACAGGGCGGAACACTGAAGCTTTCTTT. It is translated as CASIGTGRNTEAFF.

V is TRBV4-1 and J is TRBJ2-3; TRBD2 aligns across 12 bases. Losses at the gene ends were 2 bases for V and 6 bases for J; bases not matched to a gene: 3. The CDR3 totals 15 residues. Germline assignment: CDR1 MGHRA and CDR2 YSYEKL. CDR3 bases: TGCGCCAGCAGCCAACTAGCGGGGGGGCCGGATACGCAGTATTTT. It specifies CASSQLAGGPDTQYF.

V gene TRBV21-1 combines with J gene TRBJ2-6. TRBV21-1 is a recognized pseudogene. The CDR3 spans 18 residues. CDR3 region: CASSTHRSQISGANVLTF. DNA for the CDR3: TGTGCCAGCAGCACCCACAGGTCCCAAATCTCTGGGGCCAACGTCCTGACTTTC.

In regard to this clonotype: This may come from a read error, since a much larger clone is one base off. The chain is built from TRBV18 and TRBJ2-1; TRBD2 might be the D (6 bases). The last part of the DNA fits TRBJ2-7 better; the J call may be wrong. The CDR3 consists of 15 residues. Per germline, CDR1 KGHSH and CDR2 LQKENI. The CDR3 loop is CASSPGTDSYNEQYF. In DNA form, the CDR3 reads TGTGCCAGCTCACCAGGGACTGACTCCTACAATGAGCAGTACTTC.

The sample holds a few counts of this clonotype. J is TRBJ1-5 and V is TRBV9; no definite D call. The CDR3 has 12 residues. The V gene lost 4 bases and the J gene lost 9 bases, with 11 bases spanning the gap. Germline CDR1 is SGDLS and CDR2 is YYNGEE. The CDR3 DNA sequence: TGTGCCAGCAGCCCAGATTCGGGGCCCCAGCATTTT. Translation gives CASSPDSGPQHF.

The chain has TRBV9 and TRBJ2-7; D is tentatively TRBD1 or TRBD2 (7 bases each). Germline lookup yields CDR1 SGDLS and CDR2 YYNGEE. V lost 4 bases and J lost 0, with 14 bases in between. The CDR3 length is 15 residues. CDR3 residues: CASSPQGGSSYEQYF. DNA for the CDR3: TGTGCCAGCAGCCCCCAGGGGGGGAGCTCCTACGAGCAGTACTTC.

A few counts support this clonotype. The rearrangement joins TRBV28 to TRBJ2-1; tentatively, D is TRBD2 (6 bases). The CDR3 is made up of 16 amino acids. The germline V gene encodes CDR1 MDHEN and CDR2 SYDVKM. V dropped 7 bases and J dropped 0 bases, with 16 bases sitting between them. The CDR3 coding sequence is TGTGCCAGCAACGGTCGGGGGTTCCCCTCCTACAATGAGCAGTTCTTC. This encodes CASNGRGFPSYNEQFF. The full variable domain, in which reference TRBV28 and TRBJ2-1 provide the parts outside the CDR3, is DVKVTQSSRYLVKRTGEKVFLECVQDMDHENMFWYRQDPGLGLRLIYFSYDVKMKEKGDIPEGYSVSREKKERFSLILESASTNQTSMYLCASNGRGFPSYNEQFFGPGTRLTVL.

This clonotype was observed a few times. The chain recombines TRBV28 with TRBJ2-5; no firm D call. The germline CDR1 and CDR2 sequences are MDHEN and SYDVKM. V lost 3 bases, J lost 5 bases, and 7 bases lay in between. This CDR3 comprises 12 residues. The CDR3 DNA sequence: TGTGCCAGCAGTTTTAAGTGGGAGACCCAGTACTTC. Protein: CASSFKWETQYF.

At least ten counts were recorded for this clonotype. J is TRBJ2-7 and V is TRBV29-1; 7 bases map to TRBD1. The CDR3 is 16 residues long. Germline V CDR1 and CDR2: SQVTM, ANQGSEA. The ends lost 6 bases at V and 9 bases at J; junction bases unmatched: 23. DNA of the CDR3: TGCAGCGTCTCGTCCGGGACAGCCTTGGTAGGGAAAGGGCAGTACTTC. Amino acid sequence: CSVSSGTALVGKGQYF.

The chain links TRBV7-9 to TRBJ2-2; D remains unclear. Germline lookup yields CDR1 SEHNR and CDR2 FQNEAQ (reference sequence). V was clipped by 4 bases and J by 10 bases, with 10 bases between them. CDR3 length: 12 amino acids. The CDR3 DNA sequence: TGTGCCAGCAGCTCCCTTTCCGAGGAGCTGTTTTTT. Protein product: CASSSLSEELFF.

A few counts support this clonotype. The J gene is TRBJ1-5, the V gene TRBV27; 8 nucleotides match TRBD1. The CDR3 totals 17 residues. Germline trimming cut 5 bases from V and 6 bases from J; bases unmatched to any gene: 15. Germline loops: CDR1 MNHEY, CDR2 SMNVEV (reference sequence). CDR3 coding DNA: TGTGCCAGCAGTCCCGGGCGGACAGGGCGCCACCCTCAGCCCCAGCATTTT. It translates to CASSPGRTGRHPQPQHF.

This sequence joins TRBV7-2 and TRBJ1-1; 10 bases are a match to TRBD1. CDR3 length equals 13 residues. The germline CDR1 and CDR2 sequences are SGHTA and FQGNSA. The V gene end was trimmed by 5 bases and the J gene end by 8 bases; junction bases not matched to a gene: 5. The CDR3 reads CASSLRDRGEAFF. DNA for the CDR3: TGTGCCAGCAGCCTCCGGGACAGGGGAGAAGCTTTCTTT.

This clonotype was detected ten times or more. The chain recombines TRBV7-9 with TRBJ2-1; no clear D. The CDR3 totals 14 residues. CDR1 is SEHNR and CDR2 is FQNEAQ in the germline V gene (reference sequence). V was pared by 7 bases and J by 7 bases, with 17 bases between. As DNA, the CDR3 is TGTGCCAGCACCGTAGGCAGCACCACTAATGAGCAGTTCTTC. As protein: CASTVGSTTNEQFF.

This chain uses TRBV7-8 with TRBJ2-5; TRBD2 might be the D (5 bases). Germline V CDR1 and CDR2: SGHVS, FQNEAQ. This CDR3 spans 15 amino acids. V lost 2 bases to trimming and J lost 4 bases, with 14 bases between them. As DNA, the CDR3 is TGTGCCAGCAGCTTAACCGCTGAGCGGAGAGAGACCCAGTACTTC. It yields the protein CASSLTAERRETQYF.

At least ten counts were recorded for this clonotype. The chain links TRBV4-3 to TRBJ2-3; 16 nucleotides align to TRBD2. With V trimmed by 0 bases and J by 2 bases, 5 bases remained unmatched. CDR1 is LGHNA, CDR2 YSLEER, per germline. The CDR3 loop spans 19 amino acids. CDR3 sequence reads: CASSQDPGLAGGDTDTQYF. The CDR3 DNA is TGCGCCAGCAGCCAAGACCCGGGACTAGCGGGGGGGGACACAGATACGCAGTATTTT.

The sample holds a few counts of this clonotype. The chain's CDR3 is CASSFGWGQETQYF. Written as DNA, the CDR3 is TGTGCCAGCAGCTTTGGTTGGGGCCAAGAGACCCAGTACTTC. V usage is TRBV5-6 and J usage is TRBJ2-5; D gene uncertain. The CDR3 consists of 14 residues. The ends were cut back, 2 bases at V and 1 base at J, with 9 bases in the middle. Germline V CDR1 and CDR2: SGHDT, YYEEEE.

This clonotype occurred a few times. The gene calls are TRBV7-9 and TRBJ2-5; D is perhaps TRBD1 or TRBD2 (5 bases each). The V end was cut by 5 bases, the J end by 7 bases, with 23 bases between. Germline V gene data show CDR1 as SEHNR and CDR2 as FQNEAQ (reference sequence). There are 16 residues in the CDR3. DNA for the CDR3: TGTGCCAGCAGCCCCCCCCCTACGGGGCTTCAGGGGACCCAGTACTTC. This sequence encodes CASSPPPTGLQGTQYF.

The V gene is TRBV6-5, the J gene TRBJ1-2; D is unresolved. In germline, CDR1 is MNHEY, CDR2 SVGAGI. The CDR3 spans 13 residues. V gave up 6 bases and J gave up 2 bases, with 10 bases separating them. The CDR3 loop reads CASSLQTNYGYTF. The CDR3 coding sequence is TGTGCCAGCAGCCTGCAGACAAACTATGGCTACACCTTC.

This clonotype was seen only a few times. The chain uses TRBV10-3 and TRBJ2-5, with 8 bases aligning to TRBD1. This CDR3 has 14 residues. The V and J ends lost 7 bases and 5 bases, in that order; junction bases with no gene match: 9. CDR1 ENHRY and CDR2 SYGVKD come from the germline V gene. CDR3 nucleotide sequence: TGTGCCATCAACGGTGACAGGGGCGGCGAGACCCAGTACTTC. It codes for CAINGDRGGETQYF.

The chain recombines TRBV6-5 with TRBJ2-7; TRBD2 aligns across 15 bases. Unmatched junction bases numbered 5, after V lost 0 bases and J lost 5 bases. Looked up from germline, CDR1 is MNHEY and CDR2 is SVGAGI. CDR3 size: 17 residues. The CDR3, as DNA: TGTGCCAGCAGTTACTCACGGACTAGCGGGGGGGCCCACGAGCAGTACTTC. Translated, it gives CASSYSRTSGGAHEQYF.

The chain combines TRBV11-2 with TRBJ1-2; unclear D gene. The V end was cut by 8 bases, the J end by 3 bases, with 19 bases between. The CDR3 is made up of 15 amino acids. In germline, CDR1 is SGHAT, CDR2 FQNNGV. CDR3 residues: CASGTRLKRDYGYTF. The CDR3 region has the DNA TGTGCCAGCGGCACCCGTTTAAAGCGCGACTATGGCTACACCTTC.

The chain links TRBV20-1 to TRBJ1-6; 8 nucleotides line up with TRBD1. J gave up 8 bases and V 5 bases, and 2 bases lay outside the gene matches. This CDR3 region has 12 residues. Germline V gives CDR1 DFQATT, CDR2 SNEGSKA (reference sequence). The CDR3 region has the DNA TGCAGTGCTGGACAGGGAGATTCACCCCTCCACTTT. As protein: CSAGQGDSPLHF.

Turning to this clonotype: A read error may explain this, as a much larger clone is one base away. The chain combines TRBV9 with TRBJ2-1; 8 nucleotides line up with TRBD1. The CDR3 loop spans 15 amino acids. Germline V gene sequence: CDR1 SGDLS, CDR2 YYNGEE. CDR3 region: CTSSVEPGGWDEQFF. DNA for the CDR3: TGTACCAGCAGCGTAGAGCCAGGGGGCTGGGATGAGCAGTTCTTC. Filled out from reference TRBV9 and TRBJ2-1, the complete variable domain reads DSGVTQTPKHLITATGQRVTLRCSPRSGDLSVYWYQQSLDQGLQFLIQYYNGEERAKGNILERFSAQQFPDLHSELNLSSLELGDSALYFCTSSVEPGGWDEQFFGPGTRLTVL.

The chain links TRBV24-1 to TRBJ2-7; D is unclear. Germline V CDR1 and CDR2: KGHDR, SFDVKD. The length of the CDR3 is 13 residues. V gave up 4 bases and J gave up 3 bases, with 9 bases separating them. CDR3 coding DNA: TGTGCCACCAGTGACTCCGACATCTACGAGCAGTACTTC. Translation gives CATSDSDIYEQYF.

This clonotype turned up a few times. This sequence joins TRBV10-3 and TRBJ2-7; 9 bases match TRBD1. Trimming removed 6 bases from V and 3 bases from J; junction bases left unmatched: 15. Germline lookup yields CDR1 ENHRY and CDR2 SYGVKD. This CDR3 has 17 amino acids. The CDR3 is CAIRAEPGQGRGYEQYF. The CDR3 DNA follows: TGTGCCATCAGGGCAGAACCGGGACAGGGACGAGGCTACGAGCAGTACTTC.